Each of the 10 T cell receptor beta chains below was sequenced from the same sample in a study of beta chain features in type 1 diabetes. The antigens for these receptors are not known. Study-wide findings and caveats: Type 1 diabetes patients showed a moderate but significant shortening of TCRB CDR3s in all four CD4+ subsets.

As every portion of the isolated RNA was reverse transcribed, the sequencing read expressed TCRB transcripts. Produced via immunoSEQ multiplex PCR; TCRdb's table is partial and in-frame only. The sample includes 350,000 to 400,000 clones, around an eighth seen only once; the top ten take about 0.01%. The sequencing sample was made of naive CD4+ T cells from blood. The receptors were gathered from a woman between 18 and 29 years old with type 1 diabetes.

The chain has TRBV5-1 and TRBJ2-3; 12 nucleotides agree with TRBD2. The V gene end was trimmed by 1 base and the J gene end by 3 bases; junction bases not matched to a gene: 6. This CDR3 has 17 amino acids. From germline, CDR1 is SGHRS and CDR2 YFSETQ. Here the CDR3 DNA reads TGCGCCAGCAGCTTGCCGACTAGCGGGAGCGGGACAGATACGCAGTATTTT. It encodes CASSLPTSGSGTDTQYF.

This clone was detected a few times. The chain recombines TRBV7-9 with TRBJ2-3; D is undetermined. The CDR3 length is 15 residues. Trimming removed 2 bases from V and 0 bases from J, with 9 bases in between. CDR1 is SEHNR, CDR2 FQNEAQ, per germline (reference sequence). CDR3 protein: CASSLPVFSTDTQYF. The DNA for the CDR3 is TGTGCCAGCAGCTTACCAGTGTTTAGCACAGATACGCAGTATTTT. Supplemented by reference TRBV7-9 and TRBJ2-3, the full variable domain reads DTGVSQNPRHKITKRGQNVTFRCDPISEHNRLYWYRQTLGQGPEFLTYFQNEAQLEKSRLLSDRFSAERPKGSFSTLEIQRTEQGDSAMYLCASSLPVFSTDTQYFGPGTRLTVL.

This clone has only a few counts. The CDR3: CASSIQSNQPQHF. The CDR3, as DNA: TGTGCCAGTAGTATACAGAGCAATCAGCCCCAGCATTTT. V usage is TRBV19 and J usage is TRBJ1-5, with unresolved D. The germline gives CDR1 LNHDA, CDR2 SQIVND (reference sequence). Deletions cut 2 bases from V and 1 base from J, with 3 bases between. The CDR3 totals 13 residues.

The chain joins TRBV9 to TRBJ2-2, with 8 positions matching TRBD2. There are 16 residues in the CDR3. Trimming cost V 0 bases and J 2 bases; bases outside gene matches: 3. The germline CDR1 and CDR2 sequences are SGDLS and YYNGEE. DNA for the CDR3: TGTGCCAGCAGCGTAGGCGGGGGGTCTAACACCGGGGAGCTGTTTTTT. It codes for CASSVGGGSNTGELFF.

V is TRBV15 and J is TRBJ2-5; possibly TRBD2 for D (6 bases). The CDR3 loop spans 13 amino acids. V lost 6 bases and J 4 bases, leaving 12 bases between the germline ends. The germline V gene encodes CDR1 LNHNV and CDR2 YYDKDF (reference sequence). CDR3 sequence (DNA): TGTGCCACCAGGGTACCGGGAGTAGAGACCCAGTACTTC. This sequence encodes CATRVPGVETQYF.

This clone showed up just a few times. The chain carries TRBV28 and TRBJ2-5; TRBD1 agrees at 7 bases. Germline CDR1 reads MDHEN; CDR2 reads SYDVKM. The CDR3 has 14 residues. The ends lost 8 bases at V and 5 bases at J; junction bases unmatched: 11. The CDR3 loop is CASRLGQSRETQYF. CDR3 sequence (DNA): TGTGCCAGCCGACTGGGACAGTCACGGGAGACCCAGTACTTC.

A few counts support this clone. The rearrangement links TRBV11-2 to TRBJ1-2, with 9 nucleotides matching TRBD1. This CDR3 has 16 residues. V lost 4 bases and J lost 1; bases outside the gene matches: 7. Germline CDR1 SGHAT, CDR2 FQNNGV. CDR3 DNA sequence: TGTGCCAGCAGCTGGACCCGGGACAGGGATAACTATGGCTACACCTTC. Translation: CASSWTRDRDNYGYTF. Filled out from reference TRBV11-2 and TRBJ1-2, the complete variable domain reads EAGVAQSPRYKIIEKRQSVAFWCNPISGHATLYWYQQILGQGPKLLIQFQNNGVVDDSQLPKDRFSAERLKGVDSTLKIQPAKLEDSAVYLCASSWTRDRDNYGYTFGSGTRLTVV.

This clone was observed a few times. This chain uses TRBV29-1 with TRBJ1-2, with 8 bases lining up with TRBD1. Germline lookup yields CDR1 SQVTM and CDR2 ANQGSEA. The CDR3 is 14 amino acids. Germline trimming cut 4 bases from V and 4 bases from J; bases unmatched to any gene: 8. The CDR3 DNA follows: TGCAGCGTTGGGAGGACAGGGAGTGCCTATGGCTACACCTTC. Translation: CSVGRTGSAYGYTF.

This clone showed up just a few times. Within the sample, other DNA sequences also encode this same CDR3. This chain connects TRBV5-1 to TRBJ2-7; possibly TRBD1 for D (5 bases). V lost 0 bases, J lost 4 bases, and 11 bases lay in between. From germline, CDR1 is SGHRS and CDR2 YFSETQ. CDR3 length: 14 residues. The CDR3, as DNA: TGCGCCAGCAGCTTGGAAGGGGCTCGGTACGAGCAGTACTTC. Translating gives CASSLEGARYEQYF.

The V call is TRBV5-4, the J call TRBJ1-4; 8 bases map to TRBD1. CDR1 SGHNT and CDR2 YYREEE come from the germline V gene (reference sequence). Germline trimming cut 3 bases from V and 7 bases from J; bases unmatched to any gene: 11. The CDR3 is 16 residues long. In DNA form, the CDR3 reads TGTGCCAGCAGCTGGGGGTCCGGACAGGGTCGTGAAAAACTGTTTTTT. Translation gives CASSWGSGQGREKLFF.